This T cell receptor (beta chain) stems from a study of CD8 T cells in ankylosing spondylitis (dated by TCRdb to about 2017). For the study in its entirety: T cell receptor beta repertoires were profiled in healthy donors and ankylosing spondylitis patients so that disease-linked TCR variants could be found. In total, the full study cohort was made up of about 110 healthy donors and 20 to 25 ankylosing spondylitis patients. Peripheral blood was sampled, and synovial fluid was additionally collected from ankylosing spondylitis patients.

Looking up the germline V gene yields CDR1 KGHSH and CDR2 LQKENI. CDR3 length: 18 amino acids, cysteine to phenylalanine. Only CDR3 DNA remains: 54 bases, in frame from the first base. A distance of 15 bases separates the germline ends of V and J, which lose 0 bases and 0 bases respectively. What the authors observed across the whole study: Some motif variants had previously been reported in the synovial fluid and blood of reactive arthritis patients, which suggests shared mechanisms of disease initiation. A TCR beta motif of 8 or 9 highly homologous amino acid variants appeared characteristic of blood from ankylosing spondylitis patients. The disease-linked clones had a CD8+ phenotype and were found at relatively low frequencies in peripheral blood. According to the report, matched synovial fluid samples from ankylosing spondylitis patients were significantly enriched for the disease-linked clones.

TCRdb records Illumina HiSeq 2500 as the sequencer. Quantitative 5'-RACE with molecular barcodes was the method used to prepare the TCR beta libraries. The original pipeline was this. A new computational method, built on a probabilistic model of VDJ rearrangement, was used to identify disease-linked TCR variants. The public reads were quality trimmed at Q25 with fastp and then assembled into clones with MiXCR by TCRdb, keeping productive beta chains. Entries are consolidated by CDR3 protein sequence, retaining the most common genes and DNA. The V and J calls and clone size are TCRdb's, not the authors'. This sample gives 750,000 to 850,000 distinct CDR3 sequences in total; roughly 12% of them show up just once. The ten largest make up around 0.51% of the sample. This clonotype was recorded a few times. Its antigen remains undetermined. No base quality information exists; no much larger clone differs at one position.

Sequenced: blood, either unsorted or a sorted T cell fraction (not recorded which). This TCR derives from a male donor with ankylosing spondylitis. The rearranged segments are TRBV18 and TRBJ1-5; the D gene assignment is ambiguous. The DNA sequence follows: TGTGCCAGCTCACCACCGGGTTGGGGAGGCAATAGCAATCAGCCCCAGCATTTT. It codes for CASSPPGWGGNSNQPQHF.